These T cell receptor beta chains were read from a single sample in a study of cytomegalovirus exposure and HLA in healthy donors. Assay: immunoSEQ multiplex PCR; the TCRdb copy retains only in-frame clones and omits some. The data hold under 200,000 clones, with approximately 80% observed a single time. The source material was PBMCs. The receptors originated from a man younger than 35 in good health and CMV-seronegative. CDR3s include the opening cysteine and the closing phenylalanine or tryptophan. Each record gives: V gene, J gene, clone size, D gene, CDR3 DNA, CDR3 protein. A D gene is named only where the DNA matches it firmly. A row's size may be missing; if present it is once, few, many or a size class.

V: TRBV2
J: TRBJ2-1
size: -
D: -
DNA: TGTGCCAGCAGTGAATGGTCTAGCGAATACAATGAGCAGTTCTTC
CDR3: CASSEWSSEYNEQFF

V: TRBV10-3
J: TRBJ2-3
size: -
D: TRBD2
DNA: TGTGCCATCAGTGAGTCGGTTAGCGGGGTCCGGAATACGCAGTATTTT
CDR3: CAISESVSGVRNTQYF

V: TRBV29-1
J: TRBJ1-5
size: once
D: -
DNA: TGCAGCGTTGCAGGGGAAAAAGGTCAGCCCCAGCATTTT
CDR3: CSVAGEKGQPQHF

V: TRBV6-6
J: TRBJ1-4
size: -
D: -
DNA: TGTGCCAGCAGCCTAACCCGTAATGAAAAACTGTTTTTT
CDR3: CASSLTRNEKLFF

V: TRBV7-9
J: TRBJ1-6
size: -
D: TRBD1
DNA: TGTGCCAGCACCCGGGGACAGGGTAATTCACCCCTCCACTTT
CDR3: CASTRGQGNSPLHF

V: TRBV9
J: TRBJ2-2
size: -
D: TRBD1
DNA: TGTGCCAGCAGCCCGACAGGGGGCGAGGCCGGGGAGCTGTTTTTT
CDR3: CASSPTGGEAGELFF

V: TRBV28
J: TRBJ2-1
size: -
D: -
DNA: TGTGCCAGCAGTTCCCCGGCCCTGGACAGAAACTACAATGAGCAGTTCTTC
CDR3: CASSSPALDRNYNEQFF

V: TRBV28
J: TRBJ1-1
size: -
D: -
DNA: TGTGCCAGCAGTTTGAGGGACACTGAAGCTTTCTTT
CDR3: CASSLRDTEAFF

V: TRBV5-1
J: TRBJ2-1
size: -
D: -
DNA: TGCGCCAGCAGCGGGCTTAGGGGAACAGGGTTAATTCCCAATGAGCAGTTCTTC
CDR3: CASSGLRGTGLIPNEQFF

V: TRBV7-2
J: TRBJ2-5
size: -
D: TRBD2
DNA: TGTGCCAGCAGCTTCCTAGCGGGGGGGGGCAAAGAGACCCAGTACTTC
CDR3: CASSFLAGGGKETQYF

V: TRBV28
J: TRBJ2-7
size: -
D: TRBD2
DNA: TGTGCCAGCAGTTTAACGCGGGGGGGCTCCGAGCAGTACTTC
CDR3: CASSLTRGGSEQYF

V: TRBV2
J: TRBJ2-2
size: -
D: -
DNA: TGTGCCAGCAGCGCTACGAACACCGGGGAGCTGTTTTTT
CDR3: CASSATNTGELFF

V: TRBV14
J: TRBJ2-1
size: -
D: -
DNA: TGTGCCAGCAGCCACCTTGGGGCTGCCACCTACAATGAGCAGTTCTTC
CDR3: CASSHLGAATYNEQFF

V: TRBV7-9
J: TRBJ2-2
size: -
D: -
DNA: TGTGCCAGCAGCCTTGGGGGGATAAACACCGGGGAGCTGTTTTTT
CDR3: CASSLGGINTGELFF

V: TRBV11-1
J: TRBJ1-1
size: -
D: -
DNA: TGTGCCAGCAGCTTTCGGAGAAGTGAGGCCTTTGAAGCTTTCTTT
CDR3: CASSFRRSEAFEAFF

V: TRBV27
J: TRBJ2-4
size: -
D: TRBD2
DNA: TGTGCCACCGTGGGGGGAGGGAGGTACTTC
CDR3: CATVGGGRYF

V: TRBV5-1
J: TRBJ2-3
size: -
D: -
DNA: TGCGCCAGCAGCTTGAGGCAGGCTAGCACAGATACGCAGTATTTT
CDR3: CASSLRQASTDTQYF

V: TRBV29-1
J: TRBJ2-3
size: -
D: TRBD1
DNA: TGCAGCGTGGTGGCGGACAGGGTGGGAACAGATACGCAGTATTTT
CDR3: CSVVADRVGTDTQYF